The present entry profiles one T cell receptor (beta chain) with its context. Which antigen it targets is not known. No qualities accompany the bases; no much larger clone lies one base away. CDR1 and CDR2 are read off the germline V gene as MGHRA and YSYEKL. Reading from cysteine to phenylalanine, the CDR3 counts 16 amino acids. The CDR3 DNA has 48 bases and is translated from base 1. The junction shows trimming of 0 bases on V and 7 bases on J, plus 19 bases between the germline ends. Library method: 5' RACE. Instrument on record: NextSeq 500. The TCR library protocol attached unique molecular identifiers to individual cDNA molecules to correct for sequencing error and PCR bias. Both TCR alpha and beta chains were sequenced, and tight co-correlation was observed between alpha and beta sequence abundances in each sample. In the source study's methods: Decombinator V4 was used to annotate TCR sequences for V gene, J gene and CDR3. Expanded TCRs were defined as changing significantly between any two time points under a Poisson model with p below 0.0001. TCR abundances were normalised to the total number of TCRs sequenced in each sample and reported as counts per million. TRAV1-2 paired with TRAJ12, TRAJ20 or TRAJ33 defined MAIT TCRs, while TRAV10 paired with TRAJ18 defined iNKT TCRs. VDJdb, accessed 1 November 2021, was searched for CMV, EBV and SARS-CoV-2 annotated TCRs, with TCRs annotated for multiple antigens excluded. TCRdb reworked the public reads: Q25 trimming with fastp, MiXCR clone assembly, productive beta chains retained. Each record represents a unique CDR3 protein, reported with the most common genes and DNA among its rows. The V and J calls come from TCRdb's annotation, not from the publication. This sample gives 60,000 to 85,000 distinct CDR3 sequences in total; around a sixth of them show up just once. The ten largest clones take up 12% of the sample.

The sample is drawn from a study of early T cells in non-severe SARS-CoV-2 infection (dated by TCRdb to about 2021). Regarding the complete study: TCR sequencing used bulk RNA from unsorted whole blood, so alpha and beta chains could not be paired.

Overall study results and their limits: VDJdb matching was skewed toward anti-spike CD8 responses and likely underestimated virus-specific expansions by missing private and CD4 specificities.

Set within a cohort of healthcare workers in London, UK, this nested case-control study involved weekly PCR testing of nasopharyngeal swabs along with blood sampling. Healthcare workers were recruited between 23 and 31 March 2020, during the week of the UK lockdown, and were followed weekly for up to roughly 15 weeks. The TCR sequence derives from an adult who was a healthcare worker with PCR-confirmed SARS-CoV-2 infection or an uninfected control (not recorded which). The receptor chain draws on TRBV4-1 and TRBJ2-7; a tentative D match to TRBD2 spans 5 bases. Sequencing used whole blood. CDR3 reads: CASSQEVVALGWEQYF. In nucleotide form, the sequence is TGCGCCAGCAGCCAAGAGGTGGTAGCGCTGGGGTGGGAGCAGTACTTC.